Listed here are 22 T cell receptor beta chains from one sample, sequenced in a study of vaccination and CD4 T cells after COVID-19. As to treatment: roughly 11-day PBMC culture with coronavirus spike peptide pools or control peptides (ViraFEST assay). Cultured CD4+ T cell DNA underwent sequencing with the Oncomine TCR Beta short-read assay. One entry per CDR3 protein results from TCRdb running MiXCR on the PCR reads. The sample shows about 20,000 distinct CDR3 sequences, 55% to 70% of them seen only once. These receptors lack a known antigen. Sequenced material: CD4+ T cells from blood, cultured in vitro, taken after SARS-CoV-2 vaccination. Source of these receptors: a human donor who had recovered from COVID-19.

This clonotype showed up just a few times. The V gene is TRBV6-1, the J gene TRBJ1-1; no firm D call. Germline CDR1 reads MNHNS; CDR2 reads SASEGT. V shed 3 bases and J shed 0 bases, with 5 bases lying between them. This CDR3 has 13 residues. CDR3 region: CASSDTLNTEAFF. The CDR3 DNA is TGTGCCAGCAGTGACACCTTGAACACTGAAGCTTTCTTT.

Written as DNA, the CDR3 is TGTGCCACCAGCAGAGATAGGTCCTCTGGGGCCAACGTCCTGACTTTC. It translates to CATSRDRSSGANVLTF. V usage is TRBV15 and J usage is TRBJ2-6; no clear D gene. CDR1 is LNHNV, CDR2 YYDKDF, per germline (reference sequence). The ends were cut back, 0 bases at V and 0 bases at J, with 6 bases in the middle. This CDR3 is built from 16 residues.

The V call is TRBV19, the J call TRBJ1-5; weak D call: TRBD1 (5 bases). V lost 1 base to trimming and J lost 2 bases, with 9 bases between them. The CDR3 is 15 residues long. The V gene's germline CDR1 is LNHDA and CDR2 SQIVND (reference sequence). The CDR3 spells CASSIAREGNQPQHF. The CDR3 DNA reads TGTGCCAGTAGTATAGCCAGGGAGGGCAATCAGCCCCAGCATTTT.

This clonotype was seen more than once but under ten times. V is TRBV20-1 and J is TRBJ2-3; maybe TRBD1 (5 bases). Trimming cost V 5 bases and J 1 base, with 19 bases left between them. CDR1 and CDR2 from the germline V gene are DFQATT and SNEGSKA (reference sequence). This CDR3 contains 16 residues. CDR3 DNA sequence: TGCAGTGCTGCCCCTATCAGTGGGGCCCGCACAGATACGCAGTATTTT. Its translation is CSAAPISGARTDTQYF.

V and J are TRBV5-1 and TRBJ2-7; no clear D. CDR1 is SGHRS, CDR2 YFSETQ, per germline. The CDR3 totals 13 residues. Between the trimmed V and J ends, which lost 4 bases and 0 bases, there was a span of 8 bases. CDR3: CASSPLSSYEQYF. The CDR3 nucleotides read TGCGCCAGCAGCCCCCTTAGCTCCTACGAGCAGTACTTC.

The V call is TRBV12-3 or TRBV12-4, the J call TRBJ2-7, with 10 bases fitting TRBD2. After removal of 4 bases from V and 4 bases from J, the junction contained 7 bases not matched to a gene. The length of the CDR3 is 15 residues. The CDR3 is CASSSFTSGKYEQYF. For the CDR3, the DNA is TGTGCCAGCAGTTCCTTTACTAGCGGGAAATACGAGCAGTACTTC.

The rearrangement links TRBV9 to TRBJ1-1, with no clear D. Germline V lookup: CDR1 SGDLS, CDR2 YYNGEE. Between the trimmed V and J ends, which lost 5 bases and 3 bases, there was a span of 11 bases. The CDR3 totals 13 residues. The CDR3 DNA sequence: TGTGCCAGCAGTTGGAGGGAGGACACTGAAGCTTTCTTT. Its protein product is CASSWREDTEAFF.

V and J are TRBV12-3 or TRBV12-4 and TRBJ2-7, with D possibly being TRBD1 (5 bases). The CDR3 has 11 residues. V gave up 6 bases and J gave up 6 bases, with 9 bases separating them. The CDR3 sequence is CASSPGSEQYF. DNA for the CDR3: TGTGCCAGCAGCCCAGGGTCCGAGCAGTACTTC.

The sample holds a few counts of this clonotype. The rearrangement uses TRBV6-5 and TRBJ1-3; unclear D gene. The CDR3 length is 15 residues. Looked up from germline, CDR1 is MNHEY and CDR2 is SVGAGI. V lost 0 bases to trimming and J lost 4 bases, with 10 bases between them. CDR3 sequence reads: CASSYSEGGGNTIYF. The CDR3 DNA sequence: TGTGCCAGCAGTTACTCAGAGGGCGGAGGAAACACCATATATTTT.

This rearrangement joins TRBV19 to TRBJ1-2; D might be TRBD1 (6 bases). The CDR3 length is 14 residues. Germline values: CDR1 LNHDA, CDR2 SQIVND (reference sequence). Between the trimmed V and J ends, which lost 5 bases and 4 bases, there was a span of 14 bases. CDR3 sequence: CASSVQGRSYGYTF. CDR3 sequence (DNA): TGTGCCAGTAGTGTACAGGGCAGGAGCTATGGCTACACCTTC.

The chain couples TRBV20-1 to TRBJ1-2; D uncertain. Trimming pared 5 bases from V and 6 bases from J, leaving 10 bases between. Germline V gene sequence: CDR1 DFQATT, CDR2 SNEGSKA (reference sequence). This CDR3 is built from 11 residues. CDR3 loop: CSAEEGDGYTF. CDR3 nucleotide sequence: TGCAGTGCTGAGGAAGGTGATGGCTACACCTTC.

The table lists this clonotype with a few counts. J is TRBJ1-2 and V is TRBV6-1; D ambiguous. Germline V CDR1 and CDR2: MNHNS, SASEGT. Deletions cut 3 bases from V and 8 bases from J, with 16 bases between. CDR3 size: 14 residues. The CDR3 region has the DNA TGTGCCAGCAGTGACCGTATAGGAGTAACCGGCTACACCTTC. Translation: CASSDRIGVTGYTF.

This clonotype was recorded a few times. The DNA for the CDR3 is TGCAGTGCTGGGTCCTCATTGGCAGGGTCGAGTCAGCCCCAGCATTTT. Translating it yields CSAGSSLAGSSQPQHF. The rearrangement uses TRBV20-1 and TRBJ1-5; D possibly corresponds to TRBD1 (5 bases). Germline V gene lookup returns CDR1 DFQATT and CDR2 SNEGSKA (reference sequence). Deletions cut 5 bases from V and 6 bases from J, with 23 bases between. The CDR3 is 16 amino acids.

In this sample, this clonotype turned up a few times. This chain connects TRBV20-1 to TRBJ1-5; 9 bases agree with TRBD1. The J segment lost 3 bases and the V segment lost 1 base, leaving 10 bases of the junction unmatched. This CDR3 is built from 17 residues. CDR1 and CDR2 from the germline V gene are DFQATT and SNEGSKA (reference sequence). CDR3: CSARASNGQGINQPQHF. CDR3 in DNA: TGCAGTGCTAGAGCCTCGAATGGACAGGGGATCAATCAGCCCCAGCATTTT.

This clonotype has only a few counts. This rearrangement joins TRBV6-2 or TRBV6-3 to TRBJ2-2; possibly TRBD2 for D (5 bases). Trimming stripped 8 bases from V and 2 bases from J, with 9 bases between. CDR3 size: 13 residues. From germline, CDR1 is MNHEY and CDR2 SVGEGT. CDR3 coding DNA: TGTGCCAGCCGGGGTGATAACACCGGGGAGCTGTTTTTT. Protein: CASRGDNTGELFF.

This clonotype was counted between two and nine times. The V gene is TRBV7-9, the J gene TRBJ2-3; no clear D. The CDR3 sequence is 15 residues long. V gave up 5 bases and J gave up 6 bases, with 18 bases separating them. Germline CDR1 reads SEHNR; CDR2 reads FQNEAQ (reference sequence). Written as DNA, the CDR3 is TGTGCCAGCAGCCCCAAACGGCGAATTGGGGATACGCAGTATTTT. Translating gives CASSPKRRIGDTQYF.

V is TRBV7-2 and J is TRBJ1-1; D is unclear. The V end was cut by 1 base, the J end by 0 bases, with 3 bases between. The CDR3 length is 13 residues. The V gene's germline CDR1 is SGHTA and CDR2 FQGNSA. The CDR3 coding sequence is TGTGCCAGCAGCTTAGTGGTGAACACTGAAGCTTTCTTT. As protein: CASSLVVNTEAFF.

This clonotype appeared a single time. CDR3 DNA: TGTGCCAGCAGACGCACTGAAGCTTTCTTT. It translates to CASRRTEAFF. The V gene is TRBV28, the J gene TRBJ1-1, with D unclear. V was trimmed by 6 bases and J by 4 bases, leaving 3 bases between them. The CDR3 consists of 10 residues. Germline V gene data show CDR1 as MDHEN and CDR2 as SYDVKM.

The genes are TRBV7-9 and TRBJ2-7, with 11 bases that match TRBD2. The CDR3 is 16 residues long. J gave up 2 bases and V 5 bases, and 8 bases lay outside the gene matches. Germline V gives CDR1 SEHNR, CDR2 FQNEAQ (reference sequence). CDR3 coding DNA: TGTGCCAGCAGCCCTAGCGGGGGGCCCGGCGCCTACGAGCAGTACTTC. Its translation is CASSPSGGPGAYEQYF.

The chain employs TRBV2 and TRBJ1-1; no firm D call. The CDR3 has 13 amino acids. Trimming took 3 bases from V and 1 from J, leaving 6 bases between them. Germline V CDR1 and CDR2: SNHLY, FYNNEI. The CDR3 loop reads CASSDMWNTEAFF. In nucleotides, the CDR3 is TGTGCCAGCAGTGATATGTGGAACACTGAAGCTTTCTTT. The full variable domain, rest sourced from reference TRBV2 and TRBJ1-1, is EPEVTQTPSHQVTQMGQEVILRCVPISNHLYFYWYRQILGQKVEFLVSFYNNEISEKSEIFDDQFSVERPDGSNFTLKIRSTKLEDSAMYFCASSDMWNTEAFFGQGTRLTVV.

The DNA of the CDR3 is TGTGCCAGCAGTTGGTTAGCGGGGGGGCCGATTGCCCAAGAGACCCAGTACTTC. This translates into CASSWLAGGPIAQETQYF. This sequence joins TRBV6-2 or TRBV6-3 and TRBJ2-5, with 11 nucleotides matching TRBD2. Germline CDR1 MNHEY, CDR2 SVGEGT. This CDR3 is built from 18 residues. Unmatched junction bases numbered 11, after V lost 4 bases and J lost 1 base.

This clonotype has just one count. This chain uses TRBV7-8 with TRBJ1-2, with D perhaps matching TRBD1 (5 bases). Germline V gene sequence: CDR1 SGHVS, CDR2 FQNEAQ. With 1 base removed from V and 2 bases from J, the gap between germline ends came to 11 bases. The CDR3 contains 15 residues. CDR3 sequence reads: CASSLGQGENYGYTF. In DNA form, the CDR3 reads TGTGCCAGCAGCTTAGGTCAGGGTGAAAACTATGGCTACACCTTC.